The T cell receptor (beta chain) described here comes from a study of T cells in Graves' hyperthyroidism and ophthalmopathy. General study results and limits: The model made its ophthalmopathy prediction, and onset followed a median 6.5 months later. Blood also carried most thyroid clonotypes expanded above 0.001.

The definition of stable Graves' hyperthyroidism was no ophthalmopathy progression within 18 months. Not enrolled were patients with uncontrolled infection, other autoimmune disease, pregnancy or lactation. Trimming cost V 0 bases and J 0 bases, with 8 bases left between them. The CDR3 sequence is 15 residues long. Germline V gives CDR1 SGHTA, CDR2 FQGNSA. As for this clonotype: Its antigen is unidentified.

Using RNA transcripts as the source, TCR beta CDR3 regions were amplified. With the HTBI primer set, the TCR CDR3 went through a first round of RT-PCR. From the multiplex PCR reads, TCRdb called clonotypes with MiXCR, one entry per CDR3 protein. The sample consists of around 450,000 distinct CDR3 sequences, 15% to 19% of them appearing once. The sequencing input was blood. The chain carries TRBV7-2 and TRBJ1-1, with D perhaps matching TRBD1 (5 bases). This TCR was recovered from a young woman with Graves' hyperthyroidism. The CDR3 loop is CASSLARGVNTEAFF. In nucleotides, the CDR3 is TGTGCCAGCAGCTTAGCAAGGGGTGTGAACACTGAAGCTTTCTTT.